These 11 T cell receptor beta chains came from one sample sequenced in a study of T cells after posttransplantation cyclophosphamide. Here immunoSEQ multiplex PCR was the method, and the copy in TCRdb shows in-frame clones only, minus some. The sample has about 7,300 clones; 91% are singletons. The sequenced sample consisted of CD4+ T cells sorted from blood. Every receptor here comes from a woman between 45 and 60 years old in good health and a related stem cell transplant donor.

This chain joins TRBV5-4 and TRBJ2-7; TRBD2 might be the D (8 bases). Germline CDR1 is SGHNT and CDR2 is YYREEE (reference sequence). V dropped 4 bases and J dropped 5 bases, with 19 bases sitting between them. The length of the CDR3 is 15 residues. CDR3 residues: CASSPGRAGGHEQYF. The CDR3 coding sequence is TGTGCCAGCAGCCCCGGGAGGGCAGGGGGTCACGAGCAGTACTTC.

The rearrangement links TRBV15 to TRBJ1-5; unclear D gene. V lost 0 bases, J lost 4 bases, and 10 bases lay in between. The CDR3 sequence is 15 residues long. Per the germline V gene, CDR1 is LNHNV and CDR2 is YYDKDF (reference sequence). CDR3 in amino acids: CATSREEVFNQPQHF. CDR3 sequence (DNA): TGTGCCACCAGCAGAGAAGAGGTGTTTAATCAGCCCCAGCATTTT.

The V gene is TRBV5-8, the J gene TRBJ2-2; D perhaps matches TRBD2 (6 bases). Germline V gene data show CDR1 as SGHTS and CDR2 as YDEGEE. V was clipped by 6 bases and J by 4 bases, with 13 bases between them. The CDR3 is 14 residues long. CDR3 residues: CASTSGGATGELFF. CDR3 DNA: TGTGCCAGCACCAGTGGAGGGGCCACCGGGGAGCTGTTTTTT. Combining the CDR3 with reference TRBV5-8 and TRBJ2-2 gives the whole variable domain EAGVTQSPTHLIKTRGQQATLRCSPISGHTSVYWYQQALGLGLQFLLWYDEGEERNRGNFPPRFSGRQFPNYSSELNVNALELEDSALYLCASTSGGATGELFFGEGSRLTVL.

V usage is TRBV1 and J usage is TRBJ2-1; the DNA was not compared with TRBD1, the D call given in the table. TRBV1 is noted as a pseudogene. The CDR3 totals 15 residues. The CDR3 coding sequence is TGCACCAGCAGCCTCGGGGGACAGGGGGCTGATGAGCAGTTCTTC. Protein: CTSSLGGQGADEQFF.

This sequence joins TRBV2 and TRBJ1-2; TRBD1 matches 11 bases. V was clipped by 1 base and J by 8 bases; unmatched bases: 6. The germline V gene encodes CDR1 SNHLY and CDR2 FYNNEI. There are 15 residues in the CDR3. CDR3 bases: TGTGCCAGCAGTGAAGGCGGGACAGGGGGAGGCGGCTACACCTTC. Translated: CASSEGGTGGGGYTF.

J is TRBJ2-4 and V is TRBV9; 11 bases fit TRBD2. CDR3 length: 19 amino acids. CDR1 is SGDLS, CDR2 YYNGEE, per germline. The J segment lost 3 bases and the V segment lost 3 bases, leaving 14 bases of the junction unmatched. The CDR3 DNA reads as TGTGCCAGCAGCGCGGGAGGGGTAGCGGGAGGGCCGAGCAAAAACATTCAGTACTTC. Translating it yields CASSAGGVAGGPSKNIQYF.

The chain uses TRBV7-9 and TRBJ1-5; D is unresolved. V lost 2 bases to trimming and J lost 3 bases, with 11 bases between them. The germline CDR1 and CDR2 sequences are SEHNR and FQNEAQ (reference sequence). There are 15 residues in the CDR3. The CDR3 is CASSLNENFNQPQHF. Here the CDR3 DNA reads TGTGCCAGCAGCTTAAATGAGAATTTCAATCAGCCCCAGCATTTT.

The chain combines TRBV19 with TRBJ1-4, with D uncertain. The CDR3 has 15 amino acids. Germline CDR1 reads LNHDA; CDR2 reads SQIVND (reference sequence). V was trimmed by 5 bases and J by 3 bases, leaving 13 bases between them. The chain's CDR3 is CASSLRSGANEKLFF. The CDR3 DNA sequence: TGTGCCAGTAGTCTCCGGAGCGGGGCTAATGAAAAACTGTTTTTT.

The gene calls are TRBV11-2 and TRBJ2-1; 11 nucleotides line up with TRBD2. With V trimmed by 1 base and J by 6 bases, 5 bases remained unmatched. CDR3 size: 16 residues. Germline CDR1 reads SGHAT; CDR2 reads FQNNGV. CDR3 region: CASSLGRLAGRNEQFF. The CDR3 DNA reads as TGTGCCAGCAGCTTAGGGAGACTAGCGGGACGCAATGAGCAGTTCTTC.

The chain is built from TRBV29-1 and TRBJ1-2; TRBD1 matches 7 bases. The germline CDR1 and CDR2 sequences are SQVTM and ANQGSEA. This CDR3 contains 14 residues. Germline trimming cut 5 bases from V and 3 bases from J; bases unmatched to any gene: 9. The CDR3: CSVTTGKFDYGYTF. The CDR3 coding sequence is TGCAGCGTTACGACAGGGAAGTTTGACTATGGCTACACCTTC.

The chain is built from TRBV7-2 and TRBJ2-5; 11 bases map to TRBD2. The J call is doubtful: the DNA matches TRBJ2-7 better. Germline assignment: CDR1 SGHTA and CDR2 FQGNSA. The CDR3 consists of 15 residues. CDR3 amino acids: CASSSTSGVSYEQYF. The CDR3 DNA is TGTGCCAGCAGCTCGACTAGCGGGGTCTCCTACGAGCAGTACTTC.